Here is one T cell receptor beta chain with its context. This sample is part of a study of PD-L1 blockade in urothelial cancer. V lost 5 bases and J lost 1, with 11 bases in between. Germline V CDR1 and CDR2: SGHAT, FQDESV (reference sequence). The CDR3 extends over 14 amino acids. Time point indicated: peripheral blood 6 weeks after treatment start. Some clones are missing from TCRdb's copy, which holds only in-frame ones; the method was immunoSEQ multiplex PCR. The table lists roughly 45,000 clones, roughly 80% of them singletons, with roughly 10% in the top ten. This clonotype was obtained from a man between 65 and 85 years old with urothelial cancer. This chain connects TRBV11-1 to TRBJ1-1; weak D call: TRBD1 (5 bases). The sample consisted of PBMCs, taken around atezolizumab (anti-PD-L1) treatment. CDR3 in DNA: TGTGCCAGCAGCAGGGGACTCCCGAACACTGAAGCTTTCTTT. Translating it yields CASSRGLPNTEAFF.